This T cell receptor beta chain stems from a study of shared clonotypes between healthy human individuals. TCRdb keeps only in-frame clones here, not all; method: immunoSEQ multiplex PCR. The table includes about a million clones, 60% to 85% detected once. This CDR3 has 15 residues. The V end lost 6 bases, the J end lost 4 bases, and 17 bases lay between the germline ends. Germline-derived CDR1 and CDR2 are LNHDA and SQIVND (reference sequence). The receptor comes from a man aged 18 to 30 in good health. Some clones in this sample may be carry-over from other donors' samples. The gene calls are TRBV19 and TRBJ2-3, with D tentatively TRBD2 (6 bases). What was sequenced was memory CD4+ T cells from PBMCs. The subset here: CD45RA-negative fraction. This CDR3 is CASSRDLEAADTQYF. CDR3 sequence (DNA): TGTGCCAGTAGCCGGGACTTAGAGGCCGCAGATACGCAGTATTTT.